This T cell receptor beta chain is drawn from a study of shared clonotypes between healthy human individuals. Regarding this clone: Antigen: not known. This specimen includes other DNA sequences encoding the same CDR3.

The method was immunoSEQ multiplex PCR; TCRdb's version includes in-frame clones alone and lacks a portion of them. The profile covers fewer than 850,000 clones, with more than 70% appearing a single time and roughly 1.8% taken by the ten largest. Nashville, Tennessee was home to all donors, who were Caucasian adults. Findings and limits, study-wide: The authors sampled blood alone, and tissue repertoires likely differ.

Germline CDR1 and CDR2: LGHNA and YNFKEQ. CDR3 size: 16 residues. The J segment lost 4 bases and the V segment lost 0 bases, leaving 5 bases of the junction unmatched. This sequence originates from a woman aged 30 to 39 in good health. The chain couples TRBV4-2 to TRBJ2-1, with 8 nucleotides matching TRBD2. What was sequenced was memory CD4+ T cells sorted from blood. Subset meaning: CD45RA-negative fraction. Here the CDR3 reads CASSQEGASGYNEQFF. The CDR3 DNA reads TGTGCCAGCAGCCAAGAGGGGGCTAGCGGGTACAATGAGCAGTTCTTC.